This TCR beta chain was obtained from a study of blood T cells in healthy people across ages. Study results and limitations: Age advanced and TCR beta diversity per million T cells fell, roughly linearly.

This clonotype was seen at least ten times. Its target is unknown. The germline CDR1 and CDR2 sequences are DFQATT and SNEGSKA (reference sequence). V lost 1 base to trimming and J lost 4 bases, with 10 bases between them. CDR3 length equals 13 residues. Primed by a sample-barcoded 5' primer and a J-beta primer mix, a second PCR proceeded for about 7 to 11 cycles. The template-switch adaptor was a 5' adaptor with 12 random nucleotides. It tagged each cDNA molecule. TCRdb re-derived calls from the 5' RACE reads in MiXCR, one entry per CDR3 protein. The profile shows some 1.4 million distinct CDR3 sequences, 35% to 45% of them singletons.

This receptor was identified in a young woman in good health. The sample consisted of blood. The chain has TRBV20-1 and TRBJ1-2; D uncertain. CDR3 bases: TGCAGTGCTAGAGTGGGCCAGTTCTATGGCTACACCTTC. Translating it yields CSARVGQFYGYTF.